These 20 T cell receptor beta chains share one sample of origin, sequenced in a study of T cell responses to AZD1222 COVID-19 vaccine. TCRdb's table, derived via immunoSEQ multiplex PCR, lists solely in-frame clones and lacks some. The profile covers some 100,000 clones, with roughly 92% appearing a single time and less than 4% taken by the ten largest. The sample consisted of peripheral blood, taken 28 days after the second AZD1222 dose. These receptors were collected from an adult who received the AZD1222 COVID-19 vaccine.

The chain couples TRBV10-2 to TRBJ1-2, with TRBD1 as a possible D gene (5 bases). The CDR3 consists of 14 residues. The germline V and J ends were trimmed by 3 bases and 0 bases, with 8 bases remaining between them. Germline lookup yields CDR1 WSHSY and CDR2 SAAADI. CDR3 in amino acids: CASSERGTNYGYTF. The CDR3 DNA sequence: TGCGCCAGCAGTGAACGGGGGACTAACTATGGCTACACCTTC.

The chain combines TRBV6-5 with TRBJ1-2; D is possibly TRBD1 (5 bases). V was shortened by 0 bases and J by 8 bases, with 7 bases between the two germline ends. The CDR3 runs 12 residues. The germline V gene has CDR1 MNHEY and CDR2 SVGAGI. CDR3 region: CASSYSQGGYTF. In nucleotides, the CDR3 is TGTGCCAGCAGTTACTCGCAGGGCGGCTACACCTTC.

The V call is TRBV6-6, the J call TRBJ1-1; unclear D gene. Deletions cut 3 bases from V and 1 base from J, with 9 bases between. Germline CDR1 and CDR2: MNHNY and SVGAGI (reference sequence). This CDR3 is 14 amino acids long. The CDR3 DNA reads TGTGCCAGCAGTTATCAGGCGAAGAACACTGAAGCTTTCTTT. Encoded protein: CASSYQAKNTEAFF.

The chain joins TRBV2 to TRBJ2-2; 10 bases are shared with TRBD1. The V and J ends lost 4 bases and 6 bases, in that order; junction bases with no gene match: 5. In germline, CDR1 is SNHLY, CDR2 FYNNEI. CDR3 length equals 15 residues. The chain's CDR3 is CASSVRDRGAGELFF. The CDR3 coding sequence is TGTGCCAGCAGTGTCCGGGACAGGGGAGCCGGGGAGCTGTTTTTT.

The genes are TRBV2 and TRBJ2-2; D is ambiguous. V lost 4 bases, J lost 4 bases, and 13 bases lay in between. CDR3 length equals 15 residues. Per germline, CDR1 SNHLY and CDR2 FYNNEI. CDR3 in amino acids: CASSGNRVSTGELFF. The CDR3 nucleotides read TGTGCCAGCAGTGGGAACAGAGTGTCCACCGGGGAGCTGTTTTTT.

About this clone: At the DNA level, this CDR3 is encoded by other sequences in the same sample as well. The chain employs TRBV29-1 and TRBJ1-1; tentative D call: TRBD1 (5 bases). The V end was cut by 4 bases, the J end by 1 base, with 7 bases between. The V gene's germline CDR1 is SQVTM and CDR2 ANQGSEA. CDR3 length: 12 amino acids. The CDR3 DNA is TGCAGCGTTGGGACACCGAACACTGAAGCTTTCTTT. Its protein product is CSVGTPNTEAFF.

As regards this clone: The identical CDR3 is also encoded by other nucleotide sequences in the sample. The gene calls are TRBV15 and TRBJ1-5; D is perhaps TRBD1 (6 bases). Between the trimmed V and J ends, which lost 3 bases and 0 bases, there was a span of 9 bases. The CDR3 runs 15 residues. Germline V gives CDR1 LNHNV, CDR2 YYDKDF (reference sequence). In DNA, the CDR3 is TGTGCCACCAGCAGGACAGGCTATAGCAATCAGCCCCAGCATTTT. This translates into CATSRTGYSNQPQHF.

This chain uses TRBV3-1 (or the pseudogene TRBV3-2) with TRBJ1-6; maybe TRBD1 (5 bases). Germline V gives CDR1 LGHDT, CDR2 YNNKEL (reference sequence). V lost 3 bases and J lost 0, with 9 bases in between. The CDR3 covers 16 residues. The CDR3 DNA reads as TGTGCCAGCAGCCAGGGGGGGAGCTCCTATAATTCACCCCTCCACTTT. This encodes CASSQGGSSYNSPLHF.

CDR3 sequence reads: CASGSPPLRGEEGYTF. The CDR3 DNA sequence: TGTGCTAGTGGTTCCCCACCTCTCAGGGGCGAAGAGGGCTACACCTTC. This chain joins TRBV12-5 and TRBJ1-2, with TRBD1 as a possible D gene (6 bases). Trimming took off 4 bases at V and 8 bases at J, with 23 bases between the two ends. Germline V gene sequence: CDR1 LGHNT, CDR2 FRNRAP. The CDR3 contains 16 residues.

V is TRBV7-3 and J is TRBJ1-1, with 9 nucleotides matching TRBD1. From germline, CDR1 is SGHTA and CDR2 FQGTGA. V trimming: 5 bases; J trimming: 5 bases; junction bases outside the gene matches: 6. CDR3 length: 14 residues. CDR3 loop: CASSPTGGSTEAFF. The CDR3 bases are TGTGCCAGCAGCCCGACAGGGGGGTCGACTGAAGCTTTCTTT.

The chain couples TRBV6-6 to TRBJ1-2; 8 bases are a match to TRBD1. The CDR3 has 15 amino acids. Germline CDR1 is MNHNY and CDR2 is SVGAGI (reference sequence). V shed 5 bases, J shed 6 bases, and the junction held 11 bases outside the gene matches. DNA of the CDR3: TGTGCCAGCAGTCTCTCCCAAGGACAGGGAAATGGCTACACCTTC. This encodes CASSLSQGQGNGYTF.

The rearrangement uses TRBV11-3 and TRBJ2-7, with D possibly matching TRBD2 (6 bases). This CDR3 spans 14 amino acids. Germline CDR1 is SGHNT and CDR2 is YENEEA. The V and J ends lost 3 bases and 3 bases respectively, with 12 bases between them. The CDR3 loop is CASSLGGGLYEQYF. Here the CDR3 DNA reads TGTGCCAGCAGCTTGGGGGGAGGACTCTACGAGCAGTACTTC.

The chain uses TRBV7-2 and TRBJ2-7, with 9 bases lining up with TRBD2. This CDR3 is built from 16 residues. V trimming: 8 bases; J trimming: 7 bases; junction bases outside the gene matches: 18. Germline values: CDR1 SGHTA, CDR2 FQGNSA. CDR3 region: CASRLTSGPPGGEQYF. The CDR3, as DNA: TGTGCCAGCCGCCTCACTAGCGGGCCGCCTGGTGGGGAGCAGTACTTC.

This chain links TRBV6-5 with TRBJ1-2; unclear D gene. Trimming shortened V by 0 bases and J by 7 bases, and 15 bases separated the two germline ends. The germline CDR1 and CDR2 sequences are MNHEY and SVGAGI. This CDR3 has 15 residues. The CDR3 nucleotides read TGTGCCAGCAGTTACTCGCTTGCTCAGTGGGGTGGCTACACCTTC. This encodes CASSYSLAQWGGYTF.

V and J are TRBV5-1 and TRBJ2-5, with a tentative D call TRBD2 (6 bases). Germline V CDR1 and CDR2: SGHRS, YFSETQ. The CDR3 covers 14 residues. V dropped 5 bases and J dropped 0 bases, with 11 bases sitting between them. The CDR3 nucleotides read TGCGCCAGCAGGGCGGGACCCCACCAAGAGACCCAGTACTTC. As protein: CASRAGPHQETQYF.

The gene calls are TRBV5-6 and TRBJ1-2; tentatively, D is TRBD1 (5 bases). The V gene lost 3 bases and the J gene lost 4 bases, with 16 bases spanning the gap. CDR3 length equals 15 residues. The germline CDR1 and CDR2 sequences are SGHDT and YYEEEE. CDR3 bases: TGTGCCAGCAGCTCCCGGGAGGGGAAATTCTATGGCTACACCTTC. It yields the protein CASSSREGKFYGYTF.

The CDR3 reads CASSERTVQNTEAFF. CDR3 bases: TGTGCCAGCAGTGAAAGGACAGTTCAGAACACTGAAGCTTTCTTT. The rearrangement joins TRBV2 to TRBJ1-1, with a tentative D call TRBD1 (6 bases). Trimming shortened V by 2 bases and J by 1 base, and 11 bases separated the two germline ends. Per germline, CDR1 SNHLY and CDR2 FYNNEI. The length of the CDR3 is 15 residues. The variable domain in full, completed from reference TRBV2 and TRBJ1-1, reads EPEVTQTPSHQVTQMGQEVILRCVPISNHLYFYWYRQILGQKVEFLVSFYNNEISEKSEIFDDQFSVERPDGSNFTLKIRSTKLEDSAMYFCASSERTVQNTEAFFGQGTRLTVV.

This sequence joins TRBV11-2 and TRBJ1-1; D uncertain. CDR3 length: 16 residues. From germline, CDR1 is SGHAT and CDR2 FQNNGV. Deletions cut 0 bases from V and 1 base from J, with 12 bases between. As DNA, the CDR3 is TGTGCCAGCAGCTTAGATTCGGGTTTGGGGAACACTGAAGCTTTCTTT. Translation gives CASSLDSGLGNTEAFF.

J is TRBJ1-3 and V is TRBV6-2 or TRBV6-3; D not resolved. Germline CDR1 is MNHEY and CDR2 is SVGEGT. Trimming shortened V by 6 bases and J by 2 bases, and 20 bases separated the two germline ends. The CDR3 contains 17 residues. The CDR3 is CASSRVGREQPGNTIYF. CDR3 DNA: TGTGCCAGCAGCCGGGTTGGTCGTGAGCAGCCTGGAAACACCATATATTTT.

J is TRBJ1-1 and V is TRBV7-9, with D perhaps matching TRBD1 (6 bases). Trimming took 4 bases from V and 4 from J, leaving 13 bases between them. Germline V gene lookup returns CDR1 SEHNR and CDR2 FQNEAQ (reference sequence). The CDR3 covers 14 residues. Here the CDR3 reads CASSYRQGSTEAFF. Here the CDR3 DNA reads TGTGCCAGCAGCTACCGGCAGGGGAGCACTGAAGCTTTCTTT.